The clone carrying this TCR beta chain was found a few times. The target antigen is unknown. Libraries for TCRalpha and TCRbeta carried sample barcodes and unique molecular identifiers via 5'RACE. TCRdb reanalysed the 5' RACE reads using MiXCR and keeps one entry per CDR3 protein. The table has roughly 200,000 distinct CDR3 sequences, 15% to 20% seen once; the top ten hold about 2.1%. The sample is drawn from a study of T-cell memory formation after mild COVID-19. Turning to the study itself: In these data, TCR clusters were largely donor specific. Study-level findings and limits: CD4/CD8 balance held among clones contracting day 15 to 85, and later expanders leaned CD4+. Contracting CD8+ clones were enriched in EMRA, CD4+ mainly in CM and EM.

The CDR3 is made up of 18 amino acids. Germline CDR1 reads LNHNV; CDR2 reads YYDKDF (reference sequence). The germline V and J ends were trimmed by 1 base and 2 bases, with 19 bases remaining between them. The source material was PBMCs or a T cell subset sorted from them (not recorded which). The clonotype originates from an adult woman who had mild COVID-19 (a few samples of this study predate the infection). Cell type and time point are not known. This chain joins TRBV15 and TRBJ2-3; no firm D call. CDR3 bases: TGTGCCACCAGCAGAGGCACCAACCTCCGGCGGTACACAGATACGCAGTATTTT. It encodes CATSRGTNLRRYTDTQYF.